These 16 T cell receptor beta chains originate from one sample sequenced in a study of cytomegalovirus exposure and HLA in healthy donors. Vbeta (60) and Jbeta (13) primers were used in the PCR. Using immunoSEQ multiplex PCR, the repertoire was profiled, and TCRdb retains in-frame clones only, with some absent. Here the sample spans over 90,000 clones, 66% being singletons. The sequencing sample was made of PBMCs. These receptor sequences come from a woman in her fifties or sixties in good health and CMV-seronegative.

This chain links TRBV7-4 with TRBJ2-7; TRBD2 agrees at 7 bases. The CDR3 covers 17 residues. V shed 5 bases and J 5 bases; nucleotides not matched to a gene: 18. The germline gives CDR1 SGHVT, CDR2 SQSDAQ. The CDR3 DNA reads TGTGCCAGCAGCCAACGGGAGGCCCAGGGCTGGAAACACGAGCAGTACTTC. Its protein product is CASSQREAQGWKHEQYF.

This clone was picked up a small number of times. The rearrangement links TRBV4-2 to TRBJ1-5; D gene uncertain. V gave up 6 bases and J gave up 0 bases, with 12 bases separating them. Germline loops: CDR1 LGHNA, CDR2 YNFKEQ. This CDR3 comprises 15 residues. The CDR3 here is CASRPGENSNQPQHF. CDR3 coding DNA: TGTGCCAGCAGGCCCGGGGAGAATAGCAATCAGCCCCAGCATTTT.

This chain links TRBV6-1 with TRBJ1-1; TRBD1 matches 7 bases. CDR1 is MNHNS and CDR2 is SASEGT in the germline V gene. Unmatched junction bases numbered 5, after V lost 2 bases and J lost 5 bases. This CDR3 is built from 14 residues. The CDR3 is CASSEWSGGTEAFF. The CDR3 DNA sequence: TGTGCCAGCAGTGAATGGTCAGGGGGGACTGAAGCTTTCTTT.

V usage is TRBV5-1 and J usage is TRBJ2-2; the D is unclear. Germline V gives CDR1 SGHRS, CDR2 YFSETQ. The V end was cut by 5 bases, the J end by 3 bases, with 14 bases between. The CDR3 runs to 15 residues. The CDR3 reads CASRARLADTGELFF. The DNA of the CDR3 is TGCGCCAGCAGGGCAAGGTTGGCGGACACCGGGGAGCTGTTTTTT.

CDR3 residues: CAWSVKQGNEKLFF. CDR3 in DNA: TGTGCCTGGAGTGTAAAACAGGGAAATGAAAAACTGTTTTTT. The chain combines TRBV30 with TRBJ1-4; D possibly corresponds to TRBD1 (6 bases). The CDR3 covers 14 residues. V was trimmed by 0 bases and J by 5 bases, leaving 10 bases between them. From germline, CDR1 is GTSNPN and CDR2 SVGIG (reference sequence).

J is TRBJ2-1 and V is TRBV29-1; 11 bases match TRBD2. V shed 5 bases, J shed 6 bases, and the junction held 12 bases outside the gene matches. CDR1 is SQVTM and CDR2 is ANQGSEA in the germline V gene. The length of the CDR3 is 16 residues. CDR3 coding DNA: TGCAGCGTTAAAAGGACGCTTAGCGGGAGGGGCAATGAGCAGTTCTTC. Its protein product is CSVKRTLSGRGNEQFF.

This clone was counted between two and nine times. J is TRBJ2-7 and V is TRBV19; D is uncertain. The CDR3 totals 13 residues. Germline V gene data show CDR1 as LNHDA and CDR2 as SQIVND (reference sequence). V lost 3 bases and J 6 bases, leaving 12 bases between the germline ends. CDR3 in DNA: TGTGCCAGTAGTATTGTAGAAACTTCCGAGCAGTACTTC. This translates into CASSIVETSEQYF.

The V and J genes are TRBV5-1 and TRBJ2-7, with 7 bases matching TRBD2. The CDR3 covers 13 residues. The germline gives CDR1 SGHRS, CDR2 YFSETQ. Trimming took 4 bases from V and 2 from J; bases not matched to a gene: 3. The CDR3 nucleotides read TGCGCCAGCAGCATCGGGACTACCTACGAGCAGTACTTC. Amino acids: CASSIGTTYEQYF.

The chain employs TRBV5-5 and TRBJ1-6; 8 bases map to TRBD1. Per the germline V gene, CDR1 is SGHKS and CDR2 is YYEKEE (reference sequence). J gave up 0 bases and V 3 bases, and 5 bases lay outside the gene matches. This CDR3 comprises 17 residues. The CDR3 here is CASSWDRTDSYNSPLHF. The CDR3 nucleotides are TGTGCCAGCAGCTGGGACAGGACTGACTCCTATAATTCACCCCTCCACTTT. Full variable domain (remainder filled in from reference TRBV5-5 and TRBJ1-6): DAGVTQSPTHLIKTRGQQVTLRCSPISGHKSVSWYQQVLGQGPQFIFQYYEKEERGRGNFPDRFSARQFPNYSSELNVNALLLGDSALYLCASSWDRTDSYNSPLHFGNGTRLTVT.

The chain joins TRBV7-2 to TRBJ2-2, with D tentatively TRBD1 (6 bases). The CDR3 extends over 13 amino acids. The germline V gene encodes CDR1 SGHTA and CDR2 FQGNSA. Deletions cut 2 bases from V and 5 bases from J, with 6 bases between. CDR3 residues: CASSLTGTGELFF. Written as DNA, the CDR3 is TGTGCCAGCAGCTTAACAGGGACCGGGGAGCTGTTTTTT.

The chain has TRBV14 and TRBJ2-7, with a tentative D call TRBD1 (5 bases). Germline V lookup: CDR1 SGHDN, CDR2 FVKESK. The length of the CDR3 is 14 residues. Trimming left V 4 bases short and J 7 bases short, with 17 bases between. For the CDR3, the DNA is TGTGCCAGCAGCCGTAATTCTCAGGGTGGTGAGCAGTACTTC. This sequence encodes CASSRNSQGGEQYF.

The chain has TRBV19 and TRBJ2-5, with a weak D call TRBD1 (5 bases). Germline V gene lookup returns CDR1 LNHDA and CDR2 SQIVND (reference sequence). The V end was cut by 10 bases, the J end by 3 bases, with 27 bases between. There are 17 residues in the CDR3. The CDR3 nucleotides are TGTGCCACAAACCCCAGGGCCCTCCGGTATCCCAAAGAGACCCAGTACTTC. Encoded protein: CATNPRALRYPKETQYF.

The V call is TRBV27, the J call TRBJ2-1; TRBD2 matches at 8 bases. V lost 4 bases, J lost 5 bases, and 4 bases stayed unmatched. The CDR3 length is 14 residues. Germline V gives CDR1 MNHEY, CDR2 SMNVEV (reference sequence). CDR3 protein: CASSYSGNDNEQFF. The CDR3 nucleotides read TGTGCCAGCAGTTATAGCGGGAACGACAATGAGCAGTTCTTC.

This clone was seen only once. The chain recombines TRBV28 with TRBJ1-1, with 10 bases fitting TRBD1. The CDR3 totals 15 residues. The germline V gene encodes CDR1 MDHEN and CDR2 SYDVKM. V was clipped by 2 bases and J by 3 bases; unmatched bases: 3. The DNA for the CDR3 is TGTGCCAGCAGTTTACCCGGGACAGGGGACACTGAAGCTTTCTTT. Its protein product is CASSLPGTGDTEAFF.

The CDR3 loop is CASSSDRVVNTEAFF. CDR3 coding DNA: TGCGCCAGCAGCTCCGACAGGGTCGTTAACACTGAAGCTTTCTTT. The genes are TRBV5-1 and TRBJ1-1; TRBD1 agrees at 7 bases. The ends lost 3 bases at V and 2 bases at J; junction bases unmatched: 7. The length of the CDR3 is 15 residues. The germline CDR1 and CDR2 sequences are SGHRS and YFSETQ.

This clone has just a few counts. The rearrangement joins TRBV6-5 to TRBJ1-4; D ambiguous. CDR3 size: 15 residues. The germline CDR1 and CDR2 sequences are MNHEY and SVGAGI. V was trimmed by 0 bases and J by 0 bases, leaving 5 bases between them. The CDR3 spells CASSYSQATNEKLFF. In nucleotides, the CDR3 is TGTGCCAGCAGTTACTCCCAGGCAACTAATGAAAAACTGTTTTTT.